The source of this T cell receptor (beta chain) is a study of T cell responses to AZD1222 COVID-19 vaccine. Whole-study findings and limits: Donors, mostly white British, included more females; clonal diversity was possibly underestimated. Reports indicate that nearly half of spike-specific TCRs are directed at unmutated variant regions. Baseline testing showed seropositivity in only a handful of AZD1222 recipients. Recipients of two AZD1222 doses showed rising Spike-specific TCR breadth and depth.

Assay: immunoSEQ multiplex PCR; the TCRdb copy retains only in-frame clones and omits some. The sample has some 150,000 clones. For this clone: Its antigen is unknown.

The CDR3 covers 16 residues. V shed 4 bases, J shed 6 bases, and the junction held 13 bases outside the gene matches. Per the germline V gene, CDR1 is WNHNN and CDR2 is SYGVQD (reference sequence). The V gene is TRBV10-1, the J gene TRBJ1-1; 8 nucleotides match TRBD1. The receptor was derived from an adult in good health. Sequenced material: peripheral blood. In nucleotides, the CDR3 is TGCGCCAGCAGTGGAGGGACAGGTTTAAGAACCTCTGAAGCTTTCTTT. Encoded protein: CASSGGTGLRTSEAFF.